This T cell receptor beta chain was recovered during a study of regulatory T cells in long-lasting Graves disease. This CDR3 comprises 14 residues. The V end lost 6 bases, the J end lost 1 base, and 12 bases lay between the germline ends. Both iRepertoire HTBI primers and Arm-PCR of CDR3 regions were used to build the TCR beta libraries. TCRdb re-analysed the multiplex PCR reads in MiXCR, keeping a single row per CDR3 protein. There are about 420,000 distinct CDR3 sequences in the sample; less than 25% occur only once, and over 25% lies in the top ten. Time point noted: persistent/refractory GD, antithyroid drugs over 5 years with positive TRAb. From PBMCs, RNA was extracted and then used to make the TCR library. Graves' disease diagnoses followed American Thyroid Association guidelines. This clonotype appeared many times.

Source: peripheral blood mononuclear cells (PBMCs), taken when the disease was refractory, from a patient treated with antithyroid drugs. This chain connects TRBV12-3 or TRBV12-4 to TRBJ1-1; no clear D gene. The origin of this receptor is a female donor with Graves disease. The DNA of the CDR3 is TGTGCCAGCAGCCCACCGGGGAGGAACACTGAAGCTTTCTTT. Translating it yields CASSPPGRNTEAFF.